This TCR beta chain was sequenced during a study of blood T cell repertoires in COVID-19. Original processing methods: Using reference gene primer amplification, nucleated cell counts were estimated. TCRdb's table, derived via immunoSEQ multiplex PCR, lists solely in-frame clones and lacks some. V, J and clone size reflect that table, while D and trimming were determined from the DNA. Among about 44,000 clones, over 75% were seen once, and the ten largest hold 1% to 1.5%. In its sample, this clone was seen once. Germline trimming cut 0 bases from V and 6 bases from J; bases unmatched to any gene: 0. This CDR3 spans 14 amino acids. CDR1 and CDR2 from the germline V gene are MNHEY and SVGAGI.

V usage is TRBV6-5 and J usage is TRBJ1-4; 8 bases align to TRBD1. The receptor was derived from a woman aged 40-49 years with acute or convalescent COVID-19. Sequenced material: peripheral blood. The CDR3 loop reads CASSYSTGDEKLFF. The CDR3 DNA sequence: TGTGCCAGCAGTTACTCGACAGGGGATGAAAAACTGTTTTTT.